This T cell receptor beta chain was identified in a study of cytomegalovirus exposure and HLA in healthy donors. Assay: immunoSEQ multiplex PCR; the TCRdb copy retains only in-frame clones and omits some. Among a few hundred thousand clones listed, roughly 84% were seen once. V was pared by 5 bases and J by 1 base, with 14 bases between. The CDR3 is 14 residues long. Germline V gene data show CDR1 as GTSNPN and CDR2 as SVGIG (reference sequence). V and J are TRBV30 and TRBJ1-2; a possible D gene is TRBD1 (6 bases). The specimen was PBMCs. The source of this sequence is a woman aged 30 to 39 in good health and CMV-seropositive. Here the CDR3 reads CAWSTGFSNYGYTF. The CDR3 DNA reads TGTGCCTGGTCGACAGGTTTTAGTAACTATGGCTACACCTTC.